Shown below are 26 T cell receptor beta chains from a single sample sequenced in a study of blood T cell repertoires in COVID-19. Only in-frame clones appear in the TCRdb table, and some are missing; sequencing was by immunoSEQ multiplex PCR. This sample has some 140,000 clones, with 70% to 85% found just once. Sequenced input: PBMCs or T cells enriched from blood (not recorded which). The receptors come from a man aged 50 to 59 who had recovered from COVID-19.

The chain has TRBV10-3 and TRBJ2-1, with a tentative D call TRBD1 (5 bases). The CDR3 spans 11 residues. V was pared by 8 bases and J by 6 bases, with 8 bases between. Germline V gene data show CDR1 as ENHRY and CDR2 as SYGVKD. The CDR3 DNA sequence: TGTGCCATCGACAGAGGCAATGAGCAGTTCTTC. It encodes CAIDRGNEQFF.

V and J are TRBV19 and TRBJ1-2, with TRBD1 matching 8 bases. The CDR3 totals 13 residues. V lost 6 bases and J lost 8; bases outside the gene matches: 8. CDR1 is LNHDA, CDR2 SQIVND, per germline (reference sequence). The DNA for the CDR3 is TGTGCCAGTAGCCCGGACAGGGTCATCGGCTACACCTTC. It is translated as CASSPDRVIGYTF.

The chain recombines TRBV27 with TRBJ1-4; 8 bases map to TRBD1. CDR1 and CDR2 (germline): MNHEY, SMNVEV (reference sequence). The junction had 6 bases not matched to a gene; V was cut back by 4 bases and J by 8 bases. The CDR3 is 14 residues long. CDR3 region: CASSSGQGWEKLFF. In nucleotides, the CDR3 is TGTGCCAGCAGTTCCGGACAGGGTTGGGAAAAACTGTTTTTT.

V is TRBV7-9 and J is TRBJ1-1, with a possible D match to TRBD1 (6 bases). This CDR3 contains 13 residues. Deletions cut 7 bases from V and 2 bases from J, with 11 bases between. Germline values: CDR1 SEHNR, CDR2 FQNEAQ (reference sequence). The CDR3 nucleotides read TGTGCCAGCACCCTTGGGGGCAACACTGAAGCTTTCTTT. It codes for CASTLGGNTEAFF.

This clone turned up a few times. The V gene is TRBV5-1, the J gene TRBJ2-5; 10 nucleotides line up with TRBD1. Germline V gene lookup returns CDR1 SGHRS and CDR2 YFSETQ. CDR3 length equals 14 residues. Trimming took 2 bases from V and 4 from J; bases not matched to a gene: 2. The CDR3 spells CASSLGTGVETQYF. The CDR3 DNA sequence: TGCGCCAGCAGCTTAGGGACAGGGGTAGAGACCCAGTACTTC.

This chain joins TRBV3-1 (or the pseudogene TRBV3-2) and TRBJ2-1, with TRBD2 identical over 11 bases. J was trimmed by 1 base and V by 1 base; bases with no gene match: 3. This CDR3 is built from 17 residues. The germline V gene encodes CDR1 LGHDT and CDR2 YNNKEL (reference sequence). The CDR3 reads CASSQASGGLSYNEQFF. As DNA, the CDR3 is TGTGCCAGCAGCCAAGCTAGCGGGGGGTTGTCCTACAATGAGCAGTTCTTC.

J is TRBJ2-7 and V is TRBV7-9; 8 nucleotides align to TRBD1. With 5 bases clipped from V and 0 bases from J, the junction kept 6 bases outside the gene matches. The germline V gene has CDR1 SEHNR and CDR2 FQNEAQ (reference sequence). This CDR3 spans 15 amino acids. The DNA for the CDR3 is TGTGCCAGCAGCCATGGACAGGGACTCTCCTACGAGCAGTACTTC. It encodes CASSHGQGLSYEQYF.

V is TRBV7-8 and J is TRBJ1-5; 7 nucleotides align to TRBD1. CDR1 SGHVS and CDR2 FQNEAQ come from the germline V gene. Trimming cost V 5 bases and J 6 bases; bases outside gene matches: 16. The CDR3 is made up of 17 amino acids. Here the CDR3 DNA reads TGTGCCAGCAGCCCTCGACAGGGCCCCCTGAGCGGTCAGCCCCAGCATTTT. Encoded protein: CASSPRQGPLSGQPQHF.

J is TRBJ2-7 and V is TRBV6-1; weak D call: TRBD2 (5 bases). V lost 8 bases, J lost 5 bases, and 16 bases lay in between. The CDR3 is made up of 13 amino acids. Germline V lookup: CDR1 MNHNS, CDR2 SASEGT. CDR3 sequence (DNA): TGTGCCAGCGAGAGCGGAAACCGGAACGAGCAGTACTTC. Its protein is CASESGNRNEQYF.

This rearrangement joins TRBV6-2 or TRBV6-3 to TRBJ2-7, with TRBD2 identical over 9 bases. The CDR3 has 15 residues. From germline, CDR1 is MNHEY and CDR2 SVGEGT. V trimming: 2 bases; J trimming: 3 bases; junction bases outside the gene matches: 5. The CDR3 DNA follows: TGTGCCAGCAGTTACGGAAGCGGGGGGCACTACGAGCAGTACTTC. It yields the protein CASSYGSGGHYEQYF.

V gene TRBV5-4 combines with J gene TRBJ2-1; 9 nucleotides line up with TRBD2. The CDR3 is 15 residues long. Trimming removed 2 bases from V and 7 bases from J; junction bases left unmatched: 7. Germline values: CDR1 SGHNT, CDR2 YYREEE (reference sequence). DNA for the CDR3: TGTGCCAGCAGCTTAGGCGGGGGGGCTGGTAATGAGCAGTTCTTC. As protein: CASSLGGGAGNEQFF.

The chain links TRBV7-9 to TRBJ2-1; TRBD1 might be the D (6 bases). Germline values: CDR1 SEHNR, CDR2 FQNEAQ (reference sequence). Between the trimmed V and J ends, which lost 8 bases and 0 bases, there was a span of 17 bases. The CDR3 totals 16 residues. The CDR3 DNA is TGTGCCAGCGCGGTAAAGGGGGTTAGCTCCTACAATGAGCAGTTCTTC. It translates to CASAVKGVSSYNEQFF.

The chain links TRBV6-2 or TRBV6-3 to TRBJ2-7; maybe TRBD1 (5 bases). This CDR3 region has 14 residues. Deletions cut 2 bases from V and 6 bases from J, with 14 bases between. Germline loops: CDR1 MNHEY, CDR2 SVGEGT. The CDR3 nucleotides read TGTGCCAGCAGTTACCGGGTCAGGGTGGGCGAGCAGTACTTC. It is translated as CASSYRVRVGEQYF.

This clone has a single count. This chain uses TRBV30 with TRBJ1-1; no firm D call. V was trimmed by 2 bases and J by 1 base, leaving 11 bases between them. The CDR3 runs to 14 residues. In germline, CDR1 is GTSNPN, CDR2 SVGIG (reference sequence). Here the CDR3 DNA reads TGTGCCTGGAGTTCTGGGAGCCAGAACACTGAAGCTTTCTTT. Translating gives CAWSSGSQNTEAFF.

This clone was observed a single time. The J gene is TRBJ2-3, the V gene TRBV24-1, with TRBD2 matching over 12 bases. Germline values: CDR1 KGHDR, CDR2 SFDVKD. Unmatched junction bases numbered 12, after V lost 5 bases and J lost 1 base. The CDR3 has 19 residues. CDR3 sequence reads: CATSGLAGATPDRTDTQYF. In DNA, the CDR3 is TGTGCCACCAGTGGACTAGCGGGGGCAACCCCTGACCGCACAGATACGCAGTATTTT.

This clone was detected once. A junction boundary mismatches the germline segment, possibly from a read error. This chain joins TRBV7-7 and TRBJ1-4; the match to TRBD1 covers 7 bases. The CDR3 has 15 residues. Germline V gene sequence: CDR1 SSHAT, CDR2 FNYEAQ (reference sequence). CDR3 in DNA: TGTGCTAGCAGCAGATCAGGGGGGACGTCTGAAAAACTGTTTTTT. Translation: CASSRSGGTSEKLFF.

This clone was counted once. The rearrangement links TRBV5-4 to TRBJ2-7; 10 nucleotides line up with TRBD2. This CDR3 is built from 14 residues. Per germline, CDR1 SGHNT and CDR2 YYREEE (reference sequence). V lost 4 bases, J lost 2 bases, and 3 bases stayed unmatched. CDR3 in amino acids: CASSPGLATYEQYF. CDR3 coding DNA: TGTGCCAGCAGCCCGGGACTAGCGACCTACGAGCAGTACTTC.

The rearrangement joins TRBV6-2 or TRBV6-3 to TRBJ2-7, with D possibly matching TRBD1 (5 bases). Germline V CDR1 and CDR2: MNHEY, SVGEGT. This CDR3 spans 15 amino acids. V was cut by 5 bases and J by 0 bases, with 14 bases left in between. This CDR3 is CASSVGAISSYEQYF. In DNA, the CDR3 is TGTGCCAGCAGTGTAGGGGCGATATCCTCCTACGAGCAGTACTTC.

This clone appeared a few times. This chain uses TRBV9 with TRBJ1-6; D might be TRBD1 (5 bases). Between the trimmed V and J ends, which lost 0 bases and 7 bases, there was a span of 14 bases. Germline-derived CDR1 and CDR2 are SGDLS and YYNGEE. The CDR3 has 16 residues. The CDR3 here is CASSVDRQGPNSPLHF. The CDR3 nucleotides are TGTGCCAGCAGCGTAGATCGTCAGGGCCCAAATTCACCCCTCCACTTT.

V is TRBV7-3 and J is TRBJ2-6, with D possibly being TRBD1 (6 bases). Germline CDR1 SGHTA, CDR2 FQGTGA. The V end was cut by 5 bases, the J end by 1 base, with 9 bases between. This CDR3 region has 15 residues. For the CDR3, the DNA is TGTGCCAGCAGCGTCACAGGGTCTGGGGCCAACGTCCTGACTTTC. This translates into CASSVTGSGANVLTF.

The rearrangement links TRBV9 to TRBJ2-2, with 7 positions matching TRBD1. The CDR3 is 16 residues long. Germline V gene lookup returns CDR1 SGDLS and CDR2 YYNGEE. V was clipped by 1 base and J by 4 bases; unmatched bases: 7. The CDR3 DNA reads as TGTGCCAGCAGCGTACGGCCGGGACAGATCACCGGGGAGCTGTTTTTT. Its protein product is CASSVRPGQITGELFF.

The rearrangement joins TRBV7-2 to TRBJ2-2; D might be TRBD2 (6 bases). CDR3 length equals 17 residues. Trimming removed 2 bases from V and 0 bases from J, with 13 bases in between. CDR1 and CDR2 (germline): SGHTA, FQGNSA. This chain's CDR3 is CASSLRSGLTNTGELFF. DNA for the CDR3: TGTGCCAGCAGCTTAAGATCGGGACTCACGAACACCGGGGAGCTGTTTTTT.

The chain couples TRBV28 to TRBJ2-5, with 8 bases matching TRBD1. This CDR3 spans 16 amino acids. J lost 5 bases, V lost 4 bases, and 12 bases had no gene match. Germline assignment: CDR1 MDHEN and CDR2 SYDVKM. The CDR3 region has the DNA TGTGCCAGCAGTTCCAGCGCGGCAGGGGGCGATGAGACCCAGTACTTC. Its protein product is CASSSSAAGGDETQYF.

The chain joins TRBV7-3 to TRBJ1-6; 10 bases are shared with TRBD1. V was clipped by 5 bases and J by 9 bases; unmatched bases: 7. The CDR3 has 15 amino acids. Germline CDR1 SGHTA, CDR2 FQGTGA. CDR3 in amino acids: CASSVDRDRGSPLHF. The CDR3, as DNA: TGTGCCAGCAGCGTCGACCGGGACAGGGGTTCACCCCTCCACTTT.

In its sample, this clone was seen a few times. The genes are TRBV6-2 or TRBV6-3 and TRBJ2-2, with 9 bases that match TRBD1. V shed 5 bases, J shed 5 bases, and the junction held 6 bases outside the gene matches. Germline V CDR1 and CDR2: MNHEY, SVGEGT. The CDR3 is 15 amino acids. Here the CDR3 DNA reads TGTGCCAGCAGTATAACAGGGGGCAGAACCGGGGAGCTGTTTTTT. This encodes CASSITGGRTGELFF.

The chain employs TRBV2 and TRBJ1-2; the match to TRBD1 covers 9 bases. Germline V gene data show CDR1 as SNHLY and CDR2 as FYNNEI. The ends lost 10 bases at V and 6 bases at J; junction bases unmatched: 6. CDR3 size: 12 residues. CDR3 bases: TGTGCCATATTACAGGGGGCCAATGGCTACACCTTC. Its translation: CAILQGANGYTF.